This is a list of T cell receptor beta chains from one sample in a study of shared clonotypes between healthy human individuals. Produced via immunoSEQ multiplex PCR; TCRdb's table is partial and in-frame only. The table has hundreds of thousands of clones, roughly four fifths seen once. The sequenced sample consisted of PBMCs. The receptors stem from a middle-aged woman in good health. Some clones in this sample may be carry-over from other donors' samples. CDR3s include the opening cysteine and the closing phenylalanine or tryptophan. Clone size is not always given. Where it is, it says once, few, many or a class for expanded clones.

J,V,length,size,CDR3
TRBJ2-1,TRBV18,14,-,CASSPREGLNEQFF
TRBJ1-5,TRBV7-2,14,-,CASSFRDLNQPQHF
TRBJ2-5,TRBV28,16,few,CASSSPSGRTQETQYF
TRBJ2-1,TRBV30,11,-,CAWTRRDEQFF
TRBJ2-3,TRBV27,11,few,CASSLEDTQYF
TRBJ1-2,TRBV10-2,11,-,CASSDDRDYTF
TRBJ2-7,TRBV5-1,19,medium-sized,CASSLSRDRPSLASYEQYF
TRBJ2-7,TRBV6-6,15,-,CASSSPGTGRYEQYF
TRBJ2-5,TRBV30,15,-,CAWSPGRGLQETQYF
TRBJ1-2,TRBV7-2,15,-,CASSLGAGGMGGYTF
TRBJ2-7,TRBV2,14,-,CASSEVRQNYEQYF
TRBJ1-2,TRBV27,16,few,CASSRTGGRLFYGYTF
TRBJ2-7,TRBV29-1,14,-,CSTSNGQGHYEQYF
TRBJ1-4,TRBV5-1,16,-,CASSHTRTVSNEKLFF
TRBJ1-1,TRBV28,12,-,CASDPGYTEAFF
TRBJ2-7,TRBV27,16,-,CASSLGVEPSGREQYF
TRBJ2-5,TRBV11-1,15,-,CASSFPSGGQETQYF
TRBJ2-7,TRBV2,15,few,CASSEGGGPPYEQYF
TRBJ2-3,TRBV18,12,-,CASSPETDTQYF
TRBJ2-1,TRBV2,14,-,CASSRALSYNEQFF